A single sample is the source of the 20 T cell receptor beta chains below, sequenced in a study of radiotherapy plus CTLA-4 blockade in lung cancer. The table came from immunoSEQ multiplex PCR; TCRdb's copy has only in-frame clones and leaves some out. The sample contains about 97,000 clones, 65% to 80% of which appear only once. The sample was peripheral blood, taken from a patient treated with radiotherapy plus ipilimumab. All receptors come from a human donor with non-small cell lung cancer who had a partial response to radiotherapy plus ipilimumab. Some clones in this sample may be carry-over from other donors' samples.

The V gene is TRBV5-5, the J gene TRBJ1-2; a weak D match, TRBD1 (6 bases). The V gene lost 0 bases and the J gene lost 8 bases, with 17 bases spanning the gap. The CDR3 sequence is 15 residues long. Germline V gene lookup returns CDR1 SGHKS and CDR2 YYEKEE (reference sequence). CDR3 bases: TGTGCCAGCAGCTTGGTGGCTAGGGGGAGGGAAGGCTACACCTTC. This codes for CASSLVARGREGYTF.

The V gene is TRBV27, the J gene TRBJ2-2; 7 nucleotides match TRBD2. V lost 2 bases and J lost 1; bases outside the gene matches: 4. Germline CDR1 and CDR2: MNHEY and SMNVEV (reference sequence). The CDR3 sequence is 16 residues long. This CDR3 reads CASSLRREWNTGELFF. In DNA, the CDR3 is TGTGCCAGCAGTTTACGGCGGGAGTGGAACACCGGGGAGCTGTTTTTT.

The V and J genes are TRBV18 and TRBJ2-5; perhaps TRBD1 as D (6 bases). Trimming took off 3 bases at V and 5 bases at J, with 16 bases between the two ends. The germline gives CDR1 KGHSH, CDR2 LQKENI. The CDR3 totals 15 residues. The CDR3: CASSPSGTGQETQYF. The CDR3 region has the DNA TGTGCCAGCTCACCCTCCGGAACAGGGCAGGAGACCCAGTACTTC. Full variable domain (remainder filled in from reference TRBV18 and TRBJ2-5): NAGVMQNPRHLVRRRGQEARLRCSPMKGHSHVYWYRQLPEEGLKFMVYLQKENIIDESGMPKERFSAEFPKEGPSILRIQQVVRGDSAAYFCASSPSGTGQETQYFGPGTRLLVL.

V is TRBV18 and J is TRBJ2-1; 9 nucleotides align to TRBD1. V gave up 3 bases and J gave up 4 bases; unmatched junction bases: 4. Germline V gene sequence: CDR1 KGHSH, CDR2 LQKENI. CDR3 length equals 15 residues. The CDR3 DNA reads TGTGCCAGCTCACCGGGGACAGGGTTATACAATGAGCAGTTCTTC. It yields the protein CASSPGTGLYNEQFF.

CDR3 loop: CATIPSEQYF. DNA of the CDR3: TGTGCCACTATACCGTCCGAGCAGTACTTC. The chain has TRBV7-9 and TRBJ2-5; D remains ambiguous. With the DNA end fitting TRBJ2-7 better, the J assignment may be wrong. The CDR3 sequence is 10 residues long. Germline V gene lookup returns CDR1 SEHNR and CDR2 FQNEAQ (reference sequence).

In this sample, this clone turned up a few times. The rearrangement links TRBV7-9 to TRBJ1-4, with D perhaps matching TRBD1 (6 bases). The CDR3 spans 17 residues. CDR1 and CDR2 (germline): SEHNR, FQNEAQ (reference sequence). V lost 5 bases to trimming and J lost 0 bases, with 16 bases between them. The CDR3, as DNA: TGTGCCAGCAGCCGAACCTCCACAGGGACAACTAATGAAAAACTGTTTTTT. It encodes CASSRTSTGTTNEKLFF.

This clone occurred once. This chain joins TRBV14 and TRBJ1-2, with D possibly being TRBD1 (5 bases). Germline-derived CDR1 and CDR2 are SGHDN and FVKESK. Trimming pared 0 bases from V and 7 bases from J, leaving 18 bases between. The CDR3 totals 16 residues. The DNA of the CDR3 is TGTGCCAGCAGCCAAGATGCGGGGGGGTATACGAGTGGCTACACCTTC. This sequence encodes CASSQDAGGYTSGYTF.

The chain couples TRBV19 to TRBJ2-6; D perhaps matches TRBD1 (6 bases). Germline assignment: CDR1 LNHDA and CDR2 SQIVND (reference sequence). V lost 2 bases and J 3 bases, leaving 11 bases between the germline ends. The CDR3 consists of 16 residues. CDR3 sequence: CASSILGARGANVLTF. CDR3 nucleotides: TGTGCCAGTAGTATATTGGGGGCGCGTGGGGCCAACGTCCTGACTTTC.

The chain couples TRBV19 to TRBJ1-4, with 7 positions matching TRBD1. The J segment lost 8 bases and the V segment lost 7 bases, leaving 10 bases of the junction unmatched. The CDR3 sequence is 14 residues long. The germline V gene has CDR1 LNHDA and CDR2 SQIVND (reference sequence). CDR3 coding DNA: TGTGCCAGTACTACCCGGACAGGCGGGGAAAAACTGTTTTTT. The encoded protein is CASTTRTGGEKLFF.

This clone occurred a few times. This chain's CDR3 is CASSRGTGAGNTIYF. CDR3 DNA: TGTGCCAGTTCTAGGGGGACAGGGGCCGGAAACACCATATATTTT. The rearrangement links TRBV19 to TRBJ1-3; TRBD1 matches 10 bases. V shed 8 bases, J shed 4 bases, and the junction held 8 bases outside the gene matches. The CDR3 totals 15 residues. Germline CDR1 and CDR2: LNHDA and SQIVND (reference sequence).

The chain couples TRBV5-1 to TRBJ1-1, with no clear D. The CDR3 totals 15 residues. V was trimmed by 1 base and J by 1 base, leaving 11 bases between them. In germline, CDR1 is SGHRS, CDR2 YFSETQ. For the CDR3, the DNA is TGCGCCAGCAGCTTGTTTCAGGCCAAGAACACTGAAGCTTTCTTT. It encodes CASSLFQAKNTEAFF.

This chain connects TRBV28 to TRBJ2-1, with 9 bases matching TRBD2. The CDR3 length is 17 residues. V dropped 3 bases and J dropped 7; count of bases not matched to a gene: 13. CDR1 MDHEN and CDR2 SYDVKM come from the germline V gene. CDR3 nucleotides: TGTGCCAGCAGTTTTAGGATCGGCGGGAGGGCCGGAAATGAGCAGTTCTTC. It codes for CASSFRIGGRAGNEQFF.

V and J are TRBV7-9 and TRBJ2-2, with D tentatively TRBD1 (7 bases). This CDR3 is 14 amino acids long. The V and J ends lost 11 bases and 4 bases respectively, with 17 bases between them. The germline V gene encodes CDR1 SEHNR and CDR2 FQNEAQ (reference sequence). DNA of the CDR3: TGTGCCTCCAGGGCCCAGGGGGGCACCGGGGAGCTGTTTTTT. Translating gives CASRAQGGTGELFF.

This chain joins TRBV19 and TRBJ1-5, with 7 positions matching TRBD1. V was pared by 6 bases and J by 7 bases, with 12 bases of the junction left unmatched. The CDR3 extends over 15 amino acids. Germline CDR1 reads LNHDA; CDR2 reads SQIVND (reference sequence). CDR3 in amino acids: CASSRTGETGQPQHF. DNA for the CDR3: TGTGCCAGTAGCAGGACAGGAGAGACAGGACAGCCCCAGCATTTT. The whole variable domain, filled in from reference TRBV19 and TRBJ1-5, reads DGGITQSPKYLFRKEGQNVTLSCEQNLNHDAMYWYRQDPGQGLRLIYYSQIVNDFQKGDIAEGYSVSREKKESFPLTVTSAQKNPTAFYLCASSRTGETGQPQHFGDGTRLSIL.

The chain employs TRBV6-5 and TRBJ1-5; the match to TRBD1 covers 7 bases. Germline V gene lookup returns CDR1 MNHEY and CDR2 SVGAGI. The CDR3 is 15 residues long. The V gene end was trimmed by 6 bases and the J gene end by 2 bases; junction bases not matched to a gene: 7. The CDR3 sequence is CASSSRDRGNQPQHF. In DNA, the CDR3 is TGTGCCAGCAGCTCCCGGGACAGAGGCAATCAGCCCCAGCATTTT.

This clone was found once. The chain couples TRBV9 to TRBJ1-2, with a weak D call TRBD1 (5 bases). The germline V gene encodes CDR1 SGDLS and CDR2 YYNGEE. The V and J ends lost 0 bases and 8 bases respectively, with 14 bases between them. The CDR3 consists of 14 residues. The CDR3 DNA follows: TGTGCCAGCAGCGTAGATCAGGGAATCTACGGCTACACCTTC. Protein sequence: CASSVDQGIYGYTF.

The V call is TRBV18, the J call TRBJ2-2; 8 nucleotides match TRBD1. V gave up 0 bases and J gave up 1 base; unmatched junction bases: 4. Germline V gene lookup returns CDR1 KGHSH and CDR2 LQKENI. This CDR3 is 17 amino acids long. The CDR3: CASSPPGRGQNTGELFF. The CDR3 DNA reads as TGTGCCAGCTCACCACCGGGCAGGGGGCAGAACACCGGGGAGCTGTTTTTT.

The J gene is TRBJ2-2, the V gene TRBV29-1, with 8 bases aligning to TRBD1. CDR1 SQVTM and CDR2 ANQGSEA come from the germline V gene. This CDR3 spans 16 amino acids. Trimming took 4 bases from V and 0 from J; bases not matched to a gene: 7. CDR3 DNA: TGCAGCGTTGGACAGGGGTTCGGAACGAACACCGGGGAGCTGTTTTTT. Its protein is CSVGQGFGTNTGELFF.

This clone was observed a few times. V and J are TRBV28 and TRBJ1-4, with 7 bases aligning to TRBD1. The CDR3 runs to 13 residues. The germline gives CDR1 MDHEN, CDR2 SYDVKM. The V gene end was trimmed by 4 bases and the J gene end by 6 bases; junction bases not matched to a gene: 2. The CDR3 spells CASSSGQDEKLFF. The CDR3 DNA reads TGTGCCAGCAGTTCCGGACAGGATGAAAAACTGTTTTTT.

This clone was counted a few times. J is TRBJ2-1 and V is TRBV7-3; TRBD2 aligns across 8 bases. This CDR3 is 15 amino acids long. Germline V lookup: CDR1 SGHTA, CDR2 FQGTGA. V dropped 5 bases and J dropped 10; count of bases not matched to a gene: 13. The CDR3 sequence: CASSPGLPGGLEQFF. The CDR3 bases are TGTGCCAGCAGCCCCGGTCTACCGGGAGGGTTAGAGCAGTTCTTC.